Presented here are 19 T cell receptor beta chains from one specimen sequenced in a study of T cell responses to AZD1222 COVID-19 vaccine. Data came from immunoSEQ multiplex PCR; TCRdb stores just in-frame clones and leaves some out. The data show about 31,000 clones, with approximately 87% seen just once and around 15% held by the top ten. The sequenced sample was peripheral blood, obtained 28 days after the second AZD1222 dose. These receptors were collected from an adult who received the AZD1222 COVID-19 vaccine.

This clone appeared a few times. The genes are TRBV29-1 and TRBJ2-7; 8 bases align to TRBD1. There are 15 residues in the CDR3. Unmatched junction bases numbered 10, after V lost 5 bases and J lost 1 base. The germline CDR1 and CDR2 sequences are SQVTM and ANQGSEA. The CDR3: CSVSEGTGLSYEQYF. In DNA form, the CDR3 reads TGCAGCGTTTCCGAGGGGACAGGTCTATCCTACGAGCAGTACTTC.

The chain links TRBV6-5 to TRBJ2-2; TRBD1 is a possible D gene (5 bases). The CDR3 is 12 residues long. V was cut by 7 bases and J by 6 bases, with 9 bases left in between. Germline CDR1 MNHEY, CDR2 SVGAGI. The DNA of the CDR3 is TGTGCCAGCATGGTCAGGGCCGGGGAGCTGTTTTTT. This gives the protein CASMVRAGELFF.

V and J are TRBV21-1 and TRBJ1-5; the table gives TRBD1 as D, unverified against the DNA. TRBV21-1 constitutes a pseudogene. The CDR3 sequence is 16 residues long. The CDR3 protein is CASSKGTGVSNQPQHF. CDR3 nucleotide sequence: TGTGCCAGCAGCAAAGGTACAGGGGTTAGCAATCAGCCCCAGCATTTT.

This chain links TRBV5-1 with TRBJ2-3; TRBD2 matches at 8 bases. The germline V gene encodes CDR1 SGHRS and CDR2 YFSETQ. V was clipped by 6 bases and J by 0 bases; unmatched bases: 9. The CDR3 runs to 16 residues. The CDR3 spells CASNLGTGGSTDTQYF. In DNA, the CDR3 is TGCGCCAGCAACCTTGGTACGGGGGGGAGCACAGATACGCAGTATTTT.

The chain employs TRBV7-3 and TRBJ1-1, with TRBD1 identical over 7 bases. With 4 bases clipped from V and 8 bases from J, the junction kept 7 bases outside the gene matches. The CDR3 is 13 amino acids. Germline-derived CDR1 and CDR2 are SGHTA and FQGTGA. The CDR3 is CASSSQGGQEAFF. The CDR3 DNA follows: TGTGCCAGCAGCTCCCAAGGGGGACAGGAAGCTTTCTTT.

The J gene is TRBJ2-7, the V gene TRBV28; D remains unclear. Germline lookup yields CDR1 MDHEN and CDR2 SYDVKM. V dropped 2 bases and J dropped 4 bases, with 6 bases sitting between them. CDR3 length equals 12 residues. In DNA form, the CDR3 reads TGTGCCAGCAGTTTACTGAATTACGAGCAGTACTTC. This codes for CASSLLNYEQYF.

The V gene is TRBV5-1, the J gene TRBJ2-5, with D possibly TRBD1 on 6 matching bases. The CDR3 extends over 15 amino acids. V was clipped by 0 bases and J by 4 bases, with 13 bases between them. Looked up from germline, CDR1 is SGHRS and CDR2 is YFSETQ. CDR3 protein: CASSLGQGLRETQYF. The CDR3 nucleotides are TGCGCCAGCAGCTTGGGTCAGGGGTTAAGAGAGACCCAGTACTTC.

This chain connects TRBV19 to TRBJ1-2, with D unclear. V was pared by 6 bases and J by 0 bases, with 20 bases between. Germline V gene sequence: CDR1 LNHDA, CDR2 SQIVND (reference sequence). The CDR3 loop spans 17 amino acids. The CDR3 sequence: CASRGLGSGAANYGYTF. The CDR3, as DNA: TGTGCCAGTAGGGGTCTGGGTTCAGGAGCGGCTAACTATGGCTACACCTTC.

The rearrangement links TRBV29-1 to TRBJ1-1; D is possibly TRBD1 (6 bases). V was clipped by 6 bases and J by 0 bases, with 11 bases between them. The CDR3 sequence is 13 residues long. Looked up from germline, CDR1 is SQVTM and CDR2 is ANQGSEA. The CDR3 sequence is CSVKGHLNTEAFF. The CDR3 nucleotides read TGCAGCGTAAAGGGACACCTGAACACTGAAGCTTTCTTT.

The CDR3 DNA follows: TGTGCCAGCAGTGGGACAGGGGGCAACATTCAGTACTTC. Residues: CASSGTGGNIQYF. The chain joins TRBV12-3 or TRBV12-4 to TRBJ2-4; 12 bases map to TRBD1. The junction had 0 bases not matched to a gene; V was cut back by 5 bases and J by 7 bases. The CDR3 covers 13 residues.

This sequence joins TRBV5-1 and TRBJ2-5; D is undetermined. CDR1 is SGHRS, CDR2 YFSETQ, per germline. V was shortened by 4 bases and J by 5 bases, with 18 bases between the two germline ends. The CDR3 has 15 residues. The CDR3 here is CASSPPPQGRETQYF. For the CDR3, the DNA is TGCGCCAGCAGCCCGCCCCCACAAGGTAGGGAGACCCAGTACTTC.

This clone showed up just once. The chain combines TRBV20-1 with TRBJ1-2; D is undetermined. V was trimmed by 3 bases and J by 4 bases, leaving 6 bases between them. CDR3 length equals 11 residues. Germline V lookup: CDR1 DFQATT, CDR2 SNEGSKA (reference sequence). The CDR3 bases are TGCAGTGCTAGTCTAAGCTATGGCTACACCTTC. Translated: CSASLSYGYTF.

As DNA, the CDR3 is TGTGCCAGCAGCACACGCTCGGACAGTCGCGAAGCTTTCTTT. This translates into CASSTRSDSREAFF. The genes are TRBV9 and TRBJ1-1, with D possibly being TRBD1 (6 bases). The CDR3 runs to 14 residues. Trimming took 4 bases from V and 8 from J, leaving 18 bases between them. The germline CDR1 and CDR2 sequences are SGDLS and YYNGEE.

This clone appeared a single time. V and J are TRBV5-4 and TRBJ1-1, with no clear D. The CDR3 loop spans 13 amino acids. CDR1 SGHNT and CDR2 YYREEE come from the germline V gene (reference sequence). Trimming shortened V by 0 bases and J by 5 bases, and 8 bases separated the two germline ends. CDR3 loop: CASSLVVGTEAFF. Written as DNA, the CDR3 is TGTGCCAGCAGCTTGGTGGTAGGAACTGAAGCTTTCTTT.

The chain combines TRBV6-4 with TRBJ1-2, with 7 nucleotides matching TRBD1. This CDR3 comprises 14 residues. V was clipped by 6 bases and J by 2 bases; unmatched bases: 6. Germline-derived CDR1 and CDR2 are MRHNA and SNTAGT. The CDR3 bases are TGTGCCAGCAGCTCGGAACAGGGGAACTATGGCTACACCTTC. It translates to CASSSEQGNYGYTF.

This clone was recorded only once. The chain is built from TRBV7-2 and TRBJ2-1; weak D call: TRBD2 (5 bases). This CDR3 has 15 residues. CDR1 and CDR2 (germline): SGHTA, FQGNSA. The germline V and J ends were trimmed by 1 base and 9 bases, with 16 bases remaining between them. CDR3 residues: CASSLEARRLAEQFF. For the CDR3, the DNA is TGTGCCAGCAGCTTAGAGGCGCGTAGGCTAGCTGAGCAGTTCTTC. Full variable domain (remainder filled in from reference TRBV7-2 and TRBJ2-1): GAGVSQSPSNKVTEKGKDVELRCDPISGHTALYWYRQSLGQGLEFLIYFQGNSAPDKSGLPSDRFSAERTGGSVSTLTIQRTQQEDSAVYLCASSLEARRLAEQFFGPGTRLTVL.

The chain is built from TRBV9 and TRBJ1-1; D gene uncertain. Trimming left V 4 bases short and J 0 bases short, with 7 bases between. Germline V gives CDR1 SGDLS, CDR2 YYNGEE. This CDR3 region has 13 residues. CDR3 in amino acids: CASSRDMNTEAFF. The CDR3 DNA reads TGTGCCAGCAGCCGAGACATGAACACTGAAGCTTTCTTT. The full variable domain, completed using reference TRBV9 and TRBJ1-1, is DSGVTQTPKHLITATGQRVTLRCSPRSGDLSVYWYQQSLDQGLQFLIQYYNGEERAKGNILERFSAQQFPDLHSELNLSSLELGDSALYFCASSRDMNTEAFFGQGTRLTVV.

The V gene is TRBV19, the J gene TRBJ1-2; no definite D call. This CDR3 has 13 amino acids. Germline loops: CDR1 LNHDA, CDR2 SQIVND (reference sequence). Trimming pared 1 base from V and 4 bases from J, leaving 7 bases between. The CDR3 nucleotides read TGTGCCAGTAGTATAGTGGTATCCTATGGCTACACCTTC. As protein: CASSIVVSYGYTF. Supplemented by reference TRBV19 and TRBJ1-2, the full variable domain reads DGGITQSPKYLFRKEGQNVTLSCEQNLNHDAMYWYRQDPGQGLRLIYYSQIVNDFQKGDIAEGYSVSREKKESFPLTVTSAQKNPTAFYLCASSIVVSYGYTFGSGTRLTVV.

The chain uses TRBV14 and TRBJ2-2; TRBD1 might be the D (6 bases). CDR1 SGHDN and CDR2 FVKESK come from the germline V gene. V dropped 2 bases and J dropped 5 bases, with 12 bases sitting between them. CDR3 length: 15 amino acids. The CDR3 bases are TGTGCCAGCAGCCAACGGGCAGGGGTGACCGGGGAGCTGTTTTTT. It encodes CASSQRAGVTGELFF.